The 14 T cell receptor beta chains given below trace back to one sample, sequenced in a study of cytomegalovirus exposure and HLA in healthy donors. 60 Vbeta and 13 Jbeta primers were used in PCR. Some clones are missing from TCRdb's copy, which holds only in-frame ones; the method was immunoSEQ multiplex PCR. The top ten clones hold 1.5% to 2.5% of a sample with over 85,000 clones, approximately 76% of them seen once. The specimen was PBMCs. Receptors were obtained from a man aged 35 to 55 in good health and CMV-seronegative.

The chain employs TRBV14 and TRBJ2-3, with unresolved D. CDR1 and CDR2 (germline): SGHDN, FVKESK. The CDR3 consists of 14 residues. Trimming took off 0 bases at V and 1 base at J, with 5 bases between the two ends. As DNA, the CDR3 is TGTGCCAGCAGCCAAGATCCCGGCACAGATACGCAGTATTTT. Translation: CASSQDPGTDTQYF.

This chain connects TRBV27 to TRBJ1-2, with D tentatively TRBD1 (5 bases). CDR1 and CDR2 from the germline V gene are MNHEY and SMNVEV (reference sequence). The CDR3 is made up of 15 amino acids. With 7 bases removed from V and 2 bases from J, the gap between germline ends came to 17 bases. CDR3 nucleotides: TGTGCCAGCATGTCGTTAGGGGCAGGGAACTATGGCTACACCTTC. Its translation is CASMSLGAGNYGYTF.

The chain combines TRBV5-6 with TRBJ2-7; TRBD2 aligns across 10 bases. In germline, CDR1 is SGHDT, CDR2 YYEEEE. V dropped 0 bases and J dropped 9; count of bases not matched to a gene: 18. CDR3 size: 18 residues. CDR3: CASSLVGLAETPVKGQYF. CDR3 coding DNA: TGTGCCAGCAGCTTGGTCGGACTAGCGGAGACCCCTGTAAAGGGGCAGTACTTC.

The gene calls are TRBV5-1 and TRBJ2-5; a weak D match, TRBD2 (6 bases). The germline gives CDR1 SGHRS, CDR2 YFSETQ. The CDR3 consists of 17 residues. V lost 1 base to trimming and J lost 2 bases, with 18 bases between them. The CDR3 nucleotides read TGCGCCAGCAGCTTGCCCGTTGGAGCCGCGGGACAAGAGACCCAGTACTTC. Translated, it gives CASSLPVGAAGQETQYF. The whole variable domain, remainder taken from reference TRBV5-1 and TRBJ2-5, is KAGVTQTPRYLIKTRGQQVTLSCSPISGHRSVSWYQQTPGQGLQFLFEYFSETQRNKGNFPGRFSGRQFSNSRSEMNVSTLELGDSALYLCASSLPVGAAGQETQYFGPGTRLLVL.

The chain employs TRBV9 and TRBJ1-1; 9 bases fit TRBD1. Germline loops: CDR1 SGDLS, CDR2 YYNGEE. V was pared by 0 bases and J by 6 bases, with 6 bases of the junction left unmatched. The CDR3 is made up of 15 amino acids. For the CDR3, the DNA is TGTGCCAGCAGCGTAGGGGACAGGGTCAGTCCTGAAGCTTTCTTT. Residues: CASSVGDRVSPEAFF.

This clone was recorded once. CDR3 region: CASSKPPGTGGSGELFF. CDR3 DNA sequence: TGTGCCAGTAGCAAACCTCCCGGGACAGGGGGCTCCGGGGAGCTGTTTTTT. The rearrangement uses TRBV19 and TRBJ2-2; 12 bases map to TRBD1. The germline V gene has CDR1 LNHDA and CDR2 SQIVND (reference sequence). The V and J ends lost 6 bases and 6 bases, in that order; junction bases with no gene match: 11. This CDR3 has 17 residues.

This clone was observed a few times. This sequence joins TRBV27 and TRBJ2-1; 8 bases line up with TRBD1. The V and J ends lost 4 bases and 6 bases, in that order; junction bases with no gene match: 11. The germline V gene has CDR1 MNHEY and CDR2 SMNVEV (reference sequence). The CDR3 contains 16 residues. CDR3 DNA: TGTGCCAGCAGTTCACCGGACAGGGAGTTATCCAATGAGCAGTTCTTC. Translated, it gives CASSSPDRELSNEQFF.

V is TRBV28 and J is TRBJ2-7; 15 nucleotides align to TRBD2. CDR1 and CDR2 from the germline V gene are MDHEN and SYDVKM. With 5 bases clipped from V and 3 bases from J, the junction kept 5 bases outside the gene matches. The CDR3 totals 16 residues. CDR3 nucleotides: TGTGCCAGCAGTCTCGGACTAGCGGGAGGGGTCTACGAGCAGTACTTC. Amino acids: CASSLGLAGGVYEQYF.

For this clone: Distinct nucleotide sequences in the sample also encode this CDR3. The CDR3 DNA follows: TGTGCCAGCGGCAGGGGCACAGATACGCAGTATTTT. Amino acids: CASGRGTDTQYF. This sequence joins TRBV9 and TRBJ2-3; the D gene is possibly TRBD1 (5 bases). CDR1 and CDR2 from the germline V gene are SGDLS and YYNGEE. V shed 7 bases and J shed 1 base, with 7 bases lying between them. The CDR3 has 12 amino acids.

The chain is built from TRBV27 and TRBJ2-7; 7 positions agree with TRBD1. The CDR3 totals 14 residues. V was pared by 6 bases and J by 6 bases, with 11 bases of the junction left unmatched. Germline V lookup: CDR1 MNHEY, CDR2 SMNVEV (reference sequence). The DNA for the CDR3 is TGTGCCAGCAGCACGACAGGGAGCCCTTTCGAGCAGTACTTC. It specifies CASSTTGSPFEQYF.

The rearrangement uses TRBV7-9 and TRBJ2-2; 8 bases agree with TRBD2. The CDR3 covers 13 residues. The germline gives CDR1 SEHNR, CDR2 FQNEAQ (reference sequence). The ends lost 5 bases at V and 8 bases at J; junction bases unmatched: 4. The CDR3: CASSPREAGELFF. CDR3 nucleotides: TGTGCCAGCAGCCCGCGGGAGGCTGGGGAGCTGTTTTTT.

CDR3 residues: CASSPGTGGVQTQYF. As DNA, the CDR3 is TGTGCCAGCAGCCCCGGGACAGGGGGCGTTCAGACCCAGTACTTC. This rearrangement joins TRBV5-6 to TRBJ2-5, with 12 bases identical to TRBD1. This CDR3 is built from 15 residues. Germline trimming cut 4 bases from V and 6 bases from J; bases unmatched to any gene: 7. Per germline, CDR1 SGHDT and CDR2 YYEEEE.

The chain is built from TRBV6-1 and TRBJ2-2, with 12 bases identical to TRBD2. With 8 bases clipped from V and 4 bases from J, the junction kept 5 bases outside the gene matches. This CDR3 spans 15 amino acids. Germline CDR1 MNHNS, CDR2 SASEGT. This CDR3 is CASASGGAGTGELFF. CDR3 nucleotides: TGTGCCAGCGCTAGCGGGGGGGCTGGCACCGGGGAGCTGTTTTTT.

The J gene is TRBJ1-2, the V gene TRBV4-3; D is possibly TRBD1 (5 bases). Germline CDR1 LGHNA, CDR2 YSLEER. The CDR3 loop spans 16 amino acids. Trimming removed 8 bases at V and 3 bases at J, with 22 bases between. DNA of the CDR3: TGCGCCAGCCGTCTTGTAGGCCTCCTAGGGGACTATGGCTACACCTTC. Protein sequence: CASRLVGLLGDYGYTF.